The 13 T cell receptor beta chains below all came from one sample that was sequenced in a study of shared clonotypes between healthy human individuals. The repertoire was sequenced with immunoSEQ multiplex PCR; TCRdb's copy has only in-frame clones and lacks some. The table includes approximately 2,000,000 clones, about nine tenths detected once. Sequenced input: naive CD4+ T cells from PBMCs. Sample subset: CD45RA+ positively selected. Receptors were obtained from a man aged 18 to 29 in good health. Some clones in this sample may be carry-over from other donors' samples.

This clone was detected a few times. The chain has TRBV2 and TRBJ1-1; TRBD1 matches 9 bases. CDR1 and CDR2 from the germline V gene are SNHLY and FYNNEI. This CDR3 is 13 amino acids long. V shed 6 bases and J 8 bases; nucleotides not matched to a gene: 7. This chain's CDR3 is CASSYHGTGEAFF. The CDR3 DNA is TGTGCCAGCAGCTACCATGGGACAGGGGAAGCTTTCTTT.

This clone has only one observation. The chain joins TRBV4-1 to TRBJ2-5; 9 nucleotides match TRBD1. The J call is doubtful: the DNA matches TRBJ2-7 better. The CDR3 runs 17 residues. Per the germline V gene, CDR1 is MGHRA and CDR2 is YSYEKL. CDR3 sequence: CASSQDRGQGKAYEQYF. CDR3 nucleotide sequence: TGCGCCAGCAGCCAAGATCGTGGACAGGGGAAGGCCTACGAGCAGTACTTC.

The CDR3 is CASSTQTGTRDRETQYF. The CDR3 DNA is TGTGCCAGCAGCACGCAAACGGGCACCAGGGACCGAGAGACCCAGTACTTC. The V and J genes are TRBV5-4 and TRBJ2-5; tentatively, D is TRBD1 or TRBD2 (5 bases each). Trimming cost V 4 bases and J 4 bases, with 23 bases left between them. CDR1 is SGHNT and CDR2 is YYREEE in the germline V gene (reference sequence). The CDR3 covers 17 residues. Full variable domain (outside the CDR3, taken from reference TRBV5-4 and TRBJ2-5): ETGVTQSPTHLIKTRGQQVTLRCSSQSGHNTVSWYQQALGQGPQFIFQYYREEENGRGNFPPRFSGLQFPNYSSELNVNALELDDSALYLCASSTQTGTRDRETQYFGPGTRLLVL.

This chain uses TRBV2 with TRBJ2-7; 9 bases line up with TRBD1. The trim removed 6 bases at V and 9 bases at J, leaving 15 bases unmatched. Germline assignment: CDR1 SNHLY and CDR2 FYNNEI. This CDR3 comprises 15 residues. Written as DNA, the CDR3 is TGTGCCAGCAGCGGCGCACGGGACAGGGCCACGGGGCAGTACTTC. This codes for CASSGARDRATGQYF. Full variable domain (outside the CDR3, taken from reference TRBV2 and TRBJ2-7): EPEVTQTPSHQVTQMGQEVILRCVPISNHLYFYWYRQILGQKVEFLVSFYNNEISEKSEIFDDQFSVERPDGSNFTLKIRSTKLEDSAMYFCASSGARDRATGQYFGPGTRLTVT.

The chain links TRBV14 to TRBJ1-3; D unclear. The germline V and J ends were trimmed by 1 base and 3 bases, with 10 bases remaining between them. In germline, CDR1 is SGHDN, CDR2 FVKESK. The length of the CDR3 is 15 residues. The CDR3 region is CASSQVLGRGNTIYF. The CDR3 bases are TGTGCCAGCAGCCAAGTTCTGGGTCGTGGAAACACCATATATTTT.

The V gene is TRBV4-2, the J gene TRBJ2-3; the D gene is possibly TRBD1 (6 bases). V lost 1 base and J lost 1, with 15 bases in between. Germline CDR1 and CDR2: LGHNA and YNFKEQ. The CDR3 length is 17 residues. This CDR3 reads CASSQGDNLGGTDTQYF. The CDR3 nucleotides read TGTGCCAGCAGCCAAGGGGACAATCTAGGAGGCACAGATACGCAGTATTTT.

J is TRBJ2-3 and V is TRBV7-2; D not resolved. The germline V and J ends were trimmed by 1 base and 5 bases, with 13 bases remaining between them. Germline loops: CDR1 SGHTA, CDR2 FQGNSA. There are 15 residues in the CDR3. CDR3 sequence (DNA): TGTGCCAGCAGCTTAGGACGGGCTCGGCGAGATACGCAGTATTTT. It yields the protein CASSLGRARRDTQYF.

This chain uses TRBV14 with TRBJ2-5; unclear D gene. Trimming left V 0 bases short and J 4 bases short, with 6 bases between. CDR3 length equals 13 residues. Germline lookup yields CDR1 SGHDN and CDR2 FVKESK. The CDR3 region has the DNA TGTGCCAGCAGCCAAGACCTCCCAGAGACCCAGTACTTC. This translates into CASSQDLPETQYF.

The genes are TRBV30 and TRBJ1-6; no definite D call. V lost 3 bases to trimming and J lost 9 bases, with 12 bases between them. CDR1 GTSNPN and CDR2 SVGIG come from the germline V gene (reference sequence). The CDR3 runs to 13 residues. As DNA, the CDR3 is TGTGCCTGGAGACGAGCCACGGGTTCACCCCTCCACTTT. This sequence encodes CAWRRATGSPLHF.

The CDR3 DNA reads TGTGCCAGCTCACCCGGTACTAGCGGGAGGGCCAGGGAGCAGTTCTTC. Protein: CASSPGTSGRAREQFF. The chain has TRBV18 and TRBJ2-1, with 13 bases aligning to TRBD2. Germline values: CDR1 KGHSH, CDR2 LQKENI. There are 16 residues in the CDR3. V dropped 3 bases and J dropped 10; count of bases not matched to a gene: 9.

The J gene is TRBJ1-2, the V gene TRBV4-3, with 7 bases fitting TRBD1. J was trimmed by 4 bases and V by 1 base; bases with no gene match: 9. Germline V gene sequence: CDR1 LGHNA, CDR2 YSLEER. The CDR3 loop spans 16 amino acids. The CDR3: CASSQAGSGGGYGYTF. The DNA for the CDR3 is TGCGCCAGCAGCCAAGCGGGCTCAGGGGGTGGCTATGGCTACACCTTC.

This sequence joins TRBV9 and TRBJ1-4; 9 positions agree with TRBD1. With V trimmed by 3 bases and J by 8 bases, 11 bases remained unmatched. CDR3 length: 16 amino acids. CDR1 and CDR2 from the germline V gene are SGDLS and YYNGEE. The CDR3 nucleotides read TGTGCCAGCAGCGCAGAAACCGGGACAGGGAGGGAAAAACTGTTTTTT. It translates to CASSAETGTGREKLFF.

This sequence joins TRBV27 and TRBJ2-5; tentative D call: TRBD2 (6 bases). The CDR3 is 15 amino acids. CDR1 is MNHEY, CDR2 SMNVEV, per germline (reference sequence). Trimming took off 10 bases at V and 5 bases at J, with 23 bases between the two ends. CDR3 DNA: TGTGCCACAGGAACTGGACGGGGGATAATGGAGACCCAGTACTTC. Translated: CATGTGRGIMETQYF.